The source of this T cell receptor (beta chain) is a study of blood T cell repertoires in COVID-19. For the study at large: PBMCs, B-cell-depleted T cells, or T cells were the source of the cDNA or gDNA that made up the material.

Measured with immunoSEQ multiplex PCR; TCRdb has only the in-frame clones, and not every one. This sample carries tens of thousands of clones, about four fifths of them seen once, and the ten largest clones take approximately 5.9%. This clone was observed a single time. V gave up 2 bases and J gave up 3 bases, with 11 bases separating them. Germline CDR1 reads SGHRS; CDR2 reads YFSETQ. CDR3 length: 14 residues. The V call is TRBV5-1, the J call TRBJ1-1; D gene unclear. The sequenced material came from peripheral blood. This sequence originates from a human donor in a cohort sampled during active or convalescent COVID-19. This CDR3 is CASSFGGRYTEAFF. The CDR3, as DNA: TGCGCCAGCAGCTTTGGTGGCCGTTACACTGAAGCTTTCTTT. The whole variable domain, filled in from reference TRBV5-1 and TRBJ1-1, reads KAGVTQTPRYLIKTRGQQVTLSCSPISGHRSVSWYQQTPGQGLQFLFEYFSETQRNKGNFPGRFSGRQFSNSRSEMNVSTLELGDSALYLCASSFGGRYTEAFFGQGTRLTVV.